These 25 T cell receptor beta chains were sequenced from one sample in a study of cytomegalovirus exposure and HLA in healthy donors. The PCR was carried out with 60 Vbeta primers and 13 Jbeta primers. Measured with immunoSEQ multiplex PCR; TCRdb has only the in-frame clones, and not every one. This sample yields approximately 120,000 clones, of which about two thirds are seen a single time; around 3.7% belongs to the top ten. The sequenced sample was PBMCs. The receptors derive from a man aged 25-45 years in good health and CMV-seronegative.

The chain joins TRBV6-1 to TRBJ1-6; possibly TRBD1 for D (6 bases). The CDR3 has 14 residues. V dropped 2 bases and J dropped 10 bases, with 12 bases sitting between them. Germline V gives CDR1 MNHNS, CDR2 SASEGT. In DNA form, the CDR3 reads TGTGCCAGCAGTGAACAGGGGAGAATCTCACCCCTCCACTTT. Its translation is CASSEQGRISPLHF.

The rearrangement uses TRBV27 and TRBJ1-2; D gene uncertain. This CDR3 region has 10 residues. The germline V gene encodes CDR1 MNHEY and CDR2 SMNVEV (reference sequence). V was clipped by 10 bases and J by 4 bases, with 7 bases between them. CDR3 sequence reads: CATNTYGYTF. The CDR3 nucleotides read TGTGCCACGAACACCTATGGCTACACCTTC.

This chain uses TRBV10-3 with TRBJ2-3, with 8 bases matching TRBD2. In germline, CDR1 is ENHRY, CDR2 SYGVKD. Losses at the gene ends were 5 bases for V and 0 bases for J; bases not matched to a gene: 4. The CDR3 sequence is 15 residues long. The CDR3 nucleotides are TGTGCCATCAGTCTAGCGGGCCCTAGCACAGATACGCAGTATTTT. Translation: CAISLAGPSTDTQYF.

The chain employs TRBV5-1 and TRBJ1-5; D gene ambiguous. The germline V gene encodes CDR1 SGHRS and CDR2 YFSETQ. The CDR3 has 13 residues. Trimming took 2 bases from V and 5 from J, leaving 8 bases between them. The DNA for the CDR3 is TGCGCCAGCAGCTTAGGAGTCGATCAGCCCCAGCATTTT. It codes for CASSLGVDQPQHF.

CDR3 protein: CASSLVAGREDGYTF. In DNA form, the CDR3 reads TGCGCCAGCAGCTTGGTAGCAGGGAGGGAAGATGGCTACACCTTC. The chain links TRBV5-1 to TRBJ1-2; possibly TRBD1 for D (5 bases). The ends were cut back, 0 bases at V and 6 bases at J, with 15 bases in the middle. The CDR3 contains 15 residues. Germline V CDR1 and CDR2: SGHRS, YFSETQ.

This sequence joins TRBV10-3 and TRBJ1-6, with D possibly matching TRBD1 (5 bases). V was trimmed by 3 bases and J by 3 bases, leaving 18 bases between them. CDR3 length equals 18 residues. Germline CDR1 is ENHRY and CDR2 is SYGVKD. The CDR3 DNA follows: TGTGCCATCAGTGATTCATCCGGGGGGAAGAGCTATAATTCACCCCTCCACTTT. This sequence encodes CAISDSSGGKSYNSPLHF.

The chain employs TRBV5-6 and TRBJ1-2; TRBD1 agrees at 8 bases. The V gene's germline CDR1 is SGHDT and CDR2 YYEEEE. The V gene end was trimmed by 1 base and the J gene end by 5 bases; junction bases not matched to a gene: 7. CDR3 length: 15 residues. The CDR3 nucleotides read TGTGCCAGCAGCTTGCGCAGGGGGCTGGGGTATGGCTACACCTTC. Translated: CASSLRRGLGYGYTF.

V is TRBV21-1 and J is TRBJ2-7; the table names TRBD2, a call not compared with the DNA. TRBV21-1 is assigned pseudogene status. This CDR3 contains 16 residues. CDR3 DNA: TGTGCCAGCAGCAAAGGTCCAGCGGGGCCCTCCTACGAGCAGTACTTC. It is translated as CASSKGPAGPSYEQYF.

This chain links TRBV27 with TRBJ1-2; 7 positions match TRBD1. CDR3 size: 15 residues. Trimming cost V 6 bases and J 14 bases; bases outside gene matches: 21. The V gene's germline CDR1 is MNHEY and CDR2 SMNVEV (reference sequence). The CDR3 loop reads CASSRTSGQILLWTF. The CDR3 bases are TGTGCCAGCAGCCGTACCTCGGGACAGATACTTTTGTGGACCTTC.

The sample holds a few counts of this clone. This CDR3 is also generated by other DNA sequences in the sample. The rearrangement uses TRBV5-1 and TRBJ2-3; 8 bases agree with TRBD2. CDR1 is SGHRS, CDR2 YFSETQ, per germline. Trimming at V came to 0 bases and at J to 4 bases, leaving 4 bases not matched to a gene. CDR3 length: 15 residues. CDR3 nucleotides: TGCGCCAGCAGCTTGGCGGGGGGGGCCGCAGATACGCAGTATTTT. Its protein product is CASSLAGGAADTQYF.

This chain links TRBV5-1 with TRBJ2-2, with TRBD2 as a possible D gene (6 bases). Germline-derived CDR1 and CDR2 are SGHRS and YFSETQ. V was clipped by 5 bases and J by 4 bases, with 18 bases between them. This CDR3 spans 16 amino acids. The CDR3 is CASRRRGTSSTGELFF. The CDR3 DNA is TGCGCCAGCAGGAGACGGGGGACCTCGAGCACCGGGGAGCTGTTTTTT.

This sequence joins TRBV9 and TRBJ1-3, with D perhaps TRBD1 (6 bases). The germline gives CDR1 SGDLS, CDR2 YYNGEE. The CDR3 contains 16 residues. V shed 0 bases and J shed 1 base, with 11 bases lying between them. The CDR3 DNA reads as TGTGCCAGCAGCGTAGGATCAAGGGGGTCTGGAAACACCATATATTTT. Translation gives CASSVGSRGSGNTIYF.

CDR3 in amino acids: CASSMGQGSGEQYF. The CDR3 region has the DNA TGTGCCAGCAGTATGGGACAGGGGTCGGGCGAGCAGTACTTC. J is TRBJ2-7 and V is TRBV27; 10 bases align to TRBD1. The germline gives CDR1 MNHEY, CDR2 SMNVEV (reference sequence). V trimming: 5 bases; J trimming: 6 bases; junction bases outside the gene matches: 7. This CDR3 has 14 residues.

The V and J genes are TRBV30 and TRBJ2-3, with TRBD2 as a possible D gene (6 bases). This CDR3 comprises 15 residues. CDR1 GTSNPN and CDR2 SVGIG come from the germline V gene (reference sequence). Trimming shortened V by 3 bases and J by 6 bases, and 19 bases separated the two germline ends. CDR3 sequence: CAWSPSPGLHDTQYF. Here the CDR3 DNA reads TGTGCCTGGAGCCCCTCTCCGGGACTTCATGATACGCAGTATTTT.

Note on this clone: At one of its ends the junction is not consistent with the germline gene, which may arise from a read error. V and J are TRBV7-7 and TRBJ2-1, with 8 bases fitting TRBD1. The CDR3 is made up of 13 amino acids. Germline V gene sequence: CDR1 SSHAT, CDR2 FNYEAQ (reference sequence). Written as DNA, the CDR3 is TGTGCTAGCAGCCGCGACAGGGGTGGTGAGCAGTTCTTC. It is translated as CASSRDRGGEQFF.

The chain recombines TRBV5-4 with TRBJ2-2; a weak D match, TRBD1 (6 bases). Trimming cost V 7 bases and J 4 bases, with 14 bases left between them. The CDR3 consists of 14 residues. CDR1 is SGHNT, CDR2 YYREEE, per germline (reference sequence). CDR3 amino acids: CASGRGGVTGELFF. CDR3 bases: TGTGCCAGCGGACGTGGGGGCGTCACCGGGGAGCTGTTTTTT.

The V and J genes are TRBV5-4 and TRBJ2-2; D not certain. The V gene lost 1 base and the J gene lost 1 base, with 5 bases spanning the gap. The CDR3 runs 14 residues. The germline CDR1 and CDR2 sequences are SGHNT and YYREEE (reference sequence). The CDR3 region has the DNA TGTGCCAGCAGCTTGCTAGAGAACACCGGGGAGCTGTTTTTT. Translating it yields CASSLLENTGELFF.

This clone was counted a single time. V gene TRBV12-1 combines with J gene TRBJ1-1; the D segment call TRBD1 is taken from the table without a DNA check. TRBV12-1 is marked as a pseudogene. The CDR3 has 16 amino acids. This CDR3 is CASSFVRQGRNTEAFF. The CDR3 DNA is TGTGCCAGCAGCTTCGTGCGACAGGGAAGGAACACTGAAGCTTTCTTT.

The V gene is TRBV5-8, the J gene TRBJ1-2; D might be TRBD1 (6 bases). V dropped 7 bases and J dropped 7 bases, with 17 bases sitting between them. CDR1 and CDR2 (germline): SGHTS, YDEGEE. This CDR3 has 13 amino acids. The CDR3 DNA reads TGTGCCAGCTCCAGGGGAAGGGAAGGTGGCTACACCTTC. Its translation is CASSRGREGGYTF.

This chain links TRBV6-5 with TRBJ2-5; TRBD2 matches at 8 bases. Germline V gene lookup returns CDR1 MNHEY and CDR2 SVGAGI. The V and J ends lost 2 bases and 2 bases, in that order; junction bases with no gene match: 1. The CDR3 totals 14 residues. The chain's CDR3 is CASSYTGGQETQYF. CDR3 bases: TGTGCCAGCAGTTACACGGGGGGGCAAGAGACCCAGTACTTC.

The chain couples TRBV10-1 to TRBJ2-1; 7 bases agree with TRBD1. J was trimmed by 6 bases and V by 3 bases; bases with no gene match: 5. Germline CDR1 reads WNHNN; CDR2 reads SYGVQD (reference sequence). CDR3 length: 14 amino acids. The CDR3 loop reads CASSESRQGNEQFF. The DNA for the CDR3 is TGCGCCAGCAGTGAATCCCGACAGGGCAATGAGCAGTTCTTC.

V gene TRBV29-1 combines with J gene TRBJ1-1; the D is unclear. Germline V gene data show CDR1 as SQVTM and CDR2 as ANQGSEA. V shed 3 bases and J shed 2 bases, with 7 bases lying between them. CDR3 length equals 12 residues. CDR3 in amino acids: CSVERGNTEAFF. DNA of the CDR3: TGCAGCGTTGAGCGGGGTAACACTGAAGCTTTCTTT. The full variable domain, with the rest looked up from reference TRBV29-1 and TRBJ1-1, is SAVISQKPSRDICQRGTSLTIQCQVDSQVTMMFWYRQQPGQSLTLIATANQGSEATYESGFVIDKFPISRPNLTFSTLTVSNMSPEDSSIYLCSVERGNTEAFFGQGTRLTVV.

J is TRBJ1-5 and V is TRBV21-1; TRBD1 is the table's D call and was not checked against the DNA. TRBV21-1 has pseudogene status. CDR3 size: 15 residues. The CDR3 protein is CASSSYRGRGQPQHF. The DNA of the CDR3 is TGTGCCAGCAGCAGTTACAGGGGGCGCGGGCAGCCCCAGCATTTT.

The table lists this clone with a few counts. The chain recombines TRBV2 with TRBJ2-7; TRBD2 matches 7 bases. In germline, CDR1 is SNHLY, CDR2 FYNNEI. CDR3 length equals 15 residues. The V gene end was trimmed by 7 bases and the J gene end by 4 bases; junction bases not matched to a gene: 13. The CDR3 coding sequence is TGTGCCAGCACAAACACAGCGGGGTCGTTGTACGAGCAGTACTTC. Its translation: CASTNTAGSLYEQYF.

The V gene is TRBV4-3, the J gene TRBJ1-2; perhaps TRBD1 as D (5 bases). From germline, CDR1 is LGHNA and CDR2 YSLEER. Trimming stripped 3 bases from V and 5 bases from J, with 16 bases between. This CDR3 spans 15 amino acids. The CDR3 loop reads CASSQTAGPDYGYTF. As DNA, the CDR3 is TGCGCCAGCAGCCAGACGGCGGGACCGGATTATGGCTACACCTTC.